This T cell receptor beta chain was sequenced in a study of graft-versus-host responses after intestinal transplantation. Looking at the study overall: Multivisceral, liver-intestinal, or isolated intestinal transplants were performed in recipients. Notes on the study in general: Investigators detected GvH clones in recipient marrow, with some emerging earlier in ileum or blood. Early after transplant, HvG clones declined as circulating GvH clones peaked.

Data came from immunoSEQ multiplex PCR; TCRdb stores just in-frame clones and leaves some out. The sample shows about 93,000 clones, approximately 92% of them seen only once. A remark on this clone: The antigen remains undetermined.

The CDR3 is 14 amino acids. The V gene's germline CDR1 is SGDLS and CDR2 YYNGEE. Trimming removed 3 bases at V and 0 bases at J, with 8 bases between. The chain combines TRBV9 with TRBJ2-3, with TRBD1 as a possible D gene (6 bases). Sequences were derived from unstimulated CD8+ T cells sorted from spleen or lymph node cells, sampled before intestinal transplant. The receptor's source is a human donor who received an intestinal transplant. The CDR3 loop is CASSAQGSTDTQYF. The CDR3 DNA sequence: TGTGCCAGCAGCGCGCAGGGGAGCACAGATACGCAGTATTTT.